Here is one T cell receptor beta chain with its context. The data are from a study of blood T cell repertoires in COVID-19. Study-wide background: The United States, Italy and Spain provided the acute and convalescent COVID-19 samples.

Original methodology: Estimated nucleated cell counts came from reference gene primer amplification. TCRdb keeps only in-frame clones here, not all; method: immunoSEQ multiplex PCR. V and J calls and clone size are as listed in that table; D and trimming were resolved from the DNA. The sample carries 180,000 or so clones, 80% to 85% recorded once. Germline V CDR1 and CDR2: SNHLY, FYNNEI. The V gene lost 5 bases and the J gene lost 5 bases, with 9 bases spanning the gap. This CDR3 region has 12 residues. Those who participated ranged in age from roughly 18 to 90 years and resided in approximately 23 US areas.

The TCR sequence derives from a woman aged 60 to 75 who had recovered from COVID-19. The specimen was PBMCs or T cells enriched from blood (not recorded which). The chain recombines TRBV2 with TRBJ1-1, with D maybe TRBD1 (5 bases). The CDR3 sequence: CASSLPGTEAFF. CDR3 nucleotide sequence: TGTGCCAGCAGTCTCCCAGGGACTGAAGCTTTCTTT.